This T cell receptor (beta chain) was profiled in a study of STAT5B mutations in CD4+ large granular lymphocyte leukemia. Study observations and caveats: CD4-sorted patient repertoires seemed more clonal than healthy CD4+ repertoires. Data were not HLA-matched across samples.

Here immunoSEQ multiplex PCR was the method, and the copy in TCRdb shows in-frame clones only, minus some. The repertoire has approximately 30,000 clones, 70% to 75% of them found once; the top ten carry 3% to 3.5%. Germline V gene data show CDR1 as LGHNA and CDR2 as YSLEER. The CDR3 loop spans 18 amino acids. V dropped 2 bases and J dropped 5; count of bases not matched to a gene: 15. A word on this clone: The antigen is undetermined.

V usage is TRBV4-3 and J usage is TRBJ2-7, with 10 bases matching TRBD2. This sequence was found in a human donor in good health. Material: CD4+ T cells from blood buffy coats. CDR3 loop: CASSQHREREGQGDEQYF. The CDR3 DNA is TGCGCCAGCAGCCAACACCGTGAGCGGGAGGGCCAAGGGGACGAGCAGTACTTC.